The 29 T cell receptor beta chains listed next were all sequenced from one sample in a study of spatial heterogeneity in lung cancer. This sample's time point: sample taken at primary tumor resection. Unsorted whole RNA of tumor, nontumor lung or frozen PBMC was sequenced. TCRdb reprocessed the 5' RACE reads with MiXCR, giving one entry per CDR3 protein. The sample has approximately 52,000 distinct CDR3 sequences, over 5.5% seen once; the top ten hold roughly 2.7%. This material consisted of PBMCs, taken at surgery. These receptors all stem from a female donor with early-stage non-small cell lung cancer.

This clonotype was seen a few times. This rearrangement joins TRBV7-3 to TRBJ1-2, with D perhaps matching TRBD1 (5 bases). The germline gives CDR1 SGHTA, CDR2 FQGTGA. Trimming cost V 1 base and J 3 bases, with 12 bases left between them. This CDR3 has 15 residues. The CDR3 is CASSLNPGRDYGYTF. For the CDR3, the DNA is TGTGCCAGCAGCTTAAACCCGGGCAGGGACTATGGCTACACCTTC.

CDR3 DNA sequence: TGTGCCAGCAGACCCCCGGGACTGGCCCGGGAGCAGTACTTC. Translated, it gives CASRPPGLAREQYF. The V call is TRBV6-5, the J call TRBJ2-7; perhaps TRBD2 as D (6 bases). The V end was cut by 6 bases, the J end by 7 bases, with 19 bases between. The germline V gene has CDR1 MNHEY and CDR2 SVGAGI. CDR3 size: 14 residues.

The chain employs TRBV7-2 and TRBJ2-1, with D tentatively TRBD2 (6 bases). With 1 base removed from V and 3 bases from J, the gap between germline ends came to 13 bases. Germline CDR1 is SGHTA and CDR2 is FQGNSA. This CDR3 contains 16 residues. DNA of the CDR3: TGTGCCAGCAGCTTAGGAGCGGGCCTCCTCTACAATGAGCAGTTCTTC. Its translation: CASSLGAGLLYNEQFF. The whole variable domain, remainder taken from reference TRBV7-2 and TRBJ2-1, is GAGVSQSPSNKVTEKGKDVELRCDPISGHTALYWYRQSLGQGLEFLIYFQGNSAPDKSGLPSDRFSAERTGGSVSTLTIQRTQQEDSAVYLCASSLGAGLLYNEQFFGPGTRLTVL.

There are many counts of this clonotype. The genes are TRBV7-6 and TRBJ1-6; 8 bases agree with TRBD1. The CDR3 extends over 13 amino acids. The germline gives CDR1 SGHVS, CDR2 FNYEAQ. CDR3 DNA: TGTGCAACCGGGACAGGCCCAAATTCACCCCTCCACTTT. Translating gives CATGTGPNSPLHF.

This clonotype came up many times. The chain links TRBV20-1 to TRBJ2-5; 8 bases map to TRBD1. CDR3 length: 14 residues. Germline values: CDR1 DFQATT, CDR2 SNEGSKA (reference sequence). Trimming took 5 bases from V and 4 from J; bases not matched to a gene: 9. In DNA form, the CDR3 reads TGCAGTGCTTTAGACAGGGGAGACATAGAGACCCAGTACTTC. Translation: CSALDRGDIETQYF.

The genes are TRBV7-2 and TRBJ2-1; the D is unclear. Germline values: CDR1 SGHTA, CDR2 FQGNSA. This CDR3 contains 11 residues. V was cut by 5 bases and J by 4 bases, with 3 bases left in between. The CDR3 protein is CASSIYNEQFF. The CDR3 nucleotides read TGTGCCAGCAGCATATACAATGAGCAGTTCTTC.

As regards this clonotype: A much bigger clone sits one base away, suggesting this may be a read error. The CDR3 loop is CVSSDAATQYF. CDR3 nucleotide sequence: TGTGTCAGCTCGGACGCAGCGACCCAGTACTTC. The chain joins TRBV25-1 to TRBJ2-5, with D unclear. The CDR3 is made up of 11 amino acids. Germline CDR1 and CDR2: MGHDK and SYGVNS.

In its sample, this clonotype was seen many times. The chain couples TRBV7-2 to TRBJ2-7; 9 nucleotides line up with TRBD1. Germline CDR1 SGHTA, CDR2 FQGNSA. Trimming removed 6 bases from V and 5 bases from J; junction bases left unmatched: 14. The CDR3 is made up of 16 amino acids. CDR3 bases: TGTGCCAGCAGTCGAATTTCGACAGGGGGTCGGAACGAGCAGTACTTC. Translating gives CASSRISTGGRNEQYF.

This clonotype appeared a few times. This chain joins TRBV5-1 and TRBJ2-1, with 10 bases fitting TRBD1. CDR1 and CDR2 (germline): SGHRS, YFSETQ. V lost 4 bases to trimming and J lost 7 bases; unmatched junction nucleotides: 8. CDR3 length: 15 residues. CDR3 sequence: CASSKTGGVRNEQFF. CDR3 bases: TGCGCCAGCAGCAAGACAGGGGGCGTAAGGAATGAGCAGTTCTTC. The entire variable domain, with the rest obtained from reference TRBV5-1 and TRBJ2-1, is as follows: KAGVTQTPRYLIKTRGQQVTLSCSPISGHRSVSWYQQTPGQGLQFLFEYFSETQRNKGNFPGRFSGRQFSNSRSEMNVSTLELGDSALYLCASSKTGGVRNEQFFGPGTRLTVL.

The chain links TRBV6-1 to TRBJ2-7; D perhaps matches TRBD1 (6 bases). This CDR3 is built from 14 residues. CDR1 and CDR2 (germline): MNHNS, SASEGT. V dropped 7 bases and J dropped 2 bases, with 15 bases sitting between them. CDR3 sequence (DNA): TGTGCCAGCACCCGACAGGATCTAACCTACGAGCAGTACTTC. The encoded protein is CASTRQDLTYEQYF.

This clonotype occurred many times. J is TRBJ2-2 and V is TRBV29-1; D is perhaps TRBD2 (6 bases). CDR3 length: 16 residues. The V gene's germline CDR1 is SQVTM and CDR2 ANQGSEA. V was clipped by 6 bases and J by 0 bases, with 17 bases between them. In DNA form, the CDR3 reads TGCAGCGTGGGTCTCTCGGAGGGCACGAACACCGGGGAGCTGTTTTTT. Encoded protein: CSVGLSEGTNTGELFF.

This clonotype was detected ten times or more. DNA for the CDR3: TGTGCCAGCAGCAACAGGGGCAATCAGCCCCAGCATTTT. This sequence encodes CASSNRGNQPQHF. The V gene is TRBV7-2, the J gene TRBJ1-5, with D tentatively TRBD1 (6 bases). Germline loops: CDR1 SGHTA, CDR2 FQGNSA. Trimming left V 5 bases short and J 2 bases short, with 7 bases between. The CDR3 spans 13 residues.

In this sample, this clonotype turned up many times. The V call is TRBV4-2, the J call TRBJ2-7; 12 bases align to TRBD2. This CDR3 has 19 residues. The germline gives CDR1 LGHNA, CDR2 YNFKEQ. V was clipped by 0 bases and J by 3 bases; unmatched bases: 12. CDR3 sequence: CASSQDWVLAGGGRYEQYF. In DNA form, the CDR3 reads TGTGCCAGCAGCCAAGATTGGGTACTAGCGGGGGGAGGGCGCTACGAGCAGTACTTC.

This clonotype was counted ten times or more. This chain links TRBV19 with TRBJ2-3, with 12 positions matching TRBD1. Trimming at V came to 9 bases and at J to 4 bases, leaving 5 bases not matched to a gene. This CDR3 spans 14 amino acids. The V gene's germline CDR1 is LNHDA and CDR2 SQIVND (reference sequence). In DNA, the CDR3 is TGTGCCAGCTGGGACAGGGGGCGCCCAGATACGCAGTATTTT. Translating it yields CASWDRGRPDTQYF.

This clonotype was recorded many times. The chain is built from TRBV7-9 and TRBJ1-2, with D hard to call. The CDR3 loop spans 15 amino acids. V lost 6 bases to trimming and J lost 0 bases, with 14 bases between them. Germline-derived CDR1 and CDR2 are SEHNR and FQNEAQ (reference sequence). The CDR3 loop reads CASSPVDTPNYGYTF. The CDR3 nucleotides read TGTGCCAGCAGTCCCGTTGACACACCTAACTATGGCTACACCTTC. The full variable domain, rest sourced from reference TRBV7-9 and TRBJ1-2, is DTGVSQNPRHKITKRGQNVTFRCDPISEHNRLYWYRQTLGQGPEFLTYFQNEAQLEKSRLLSDRFSAERPKGSFSTLEIQRTEQGDSAMYLCASSPVDTPNYGYTFGSGTRLTVV.

The rearrangement joins TRBV12-3 or TRBV12-4 to TRBJ2-3; D is uncertain. V was pared by 1 base and J by 4 bases, with 12 bases between. The length of the CDR3 is 15 residues. CDR3 region: CASSLEGSSSDTQYF. Written as DNA, the CDR3 is TGTGCCAGCAGTTTAGAGGGTTCTTCTTCAGATACGCAGTATTTT.

This clonotype was seen a handful of times. This chain connects TRBV20-1 to TRBJ1-1; TRBD1 aligns across 7 bases. The CDR3 is 14 residues long. The J segment lost 1 base and the V segment lost 2 bases, leaving 4 bases of the junction unmatched. Per the germline V gene, CDR1 is DFQATT and CDR2 is SNEGSKA (reference sequence). CDR3 in DNA: TGCAGTGCTAGACGGGACAGTAGGAACACTGAAGCTTTCTTT. Its protein is CSARRDSRNTEAFF.

This clonotype was seen ten or more times. The V gene is TRBV20-1, the J gene TRBJ2-3; 7 bases match TRBD1. Germline V gives CDR1 DFQATT, CDR2 SNEGSKA (reference sequence). V trimming: 2 bases; J trimming: 1 base; junction bases outside the gene matches: 3. The CDR3 runs to 14 residues. The CDR3 nucleotides are TGCAGTGCTAGATCCGGGACAGGCACAGATACGCAGTATTTT. Translating it yields CSARSGTGTDTQYF.

This clonotype was found many times. The chain has TRBV7-9 and TRBJ2-3, with no clear D. This CDR3 comprises 14 residues. Trimming cost V 7 bases and J 0 bases, with 11 bases left between them. From germline, CDR1 is SEHNR and CDR2 FQNEAQ (reference sequence). CDR3 bases: TGTGCCAGCATCTCCTTGGGAAGCACAGATACGCAGTATTTT. It specifies CASISLGSTDTQYF.

At least ten counts were recorded for this clonotype. The chain is built from TRBV20-1 and TRBJ2-1; 8 nucleotides align to TRBD2. After removal of 5 bases from V and 7 bases from J, the junction contained 7 bases not matched to a gene. Germline loops: CDR1 DFQATT, CDR2 SNEGSKA (reference sequence). This CDR3 region has 13 residues. This CDR3 reads CSAVGGAQNEQFF. In DNA, the CDR3 is TGCAGTGCTGTCGGGGGGGCCCAGAATGAGCAGTTCTTC.

This clonotype was found many times. The rearrangement links TRBV11-2 to TRBJ2-5, with D perhaps TRBD2 (5 bases). The germline gives CDR1 SGHAT, CDR2 FQNNGV. The V end was cut by 8 bases, the J end by 1 base, with 17 bases between. The CDR3 consists of 15 residues. The CDR3 nucleotides are TGTGCCAGCCTAGACCGGGTCGGGGTCCAAGAGACCCAGTACTTC. Amino acid sequence: CASLDRVGVQETQYF.

The chain is built from TRBV20-1 and TRBJ2-1; D unresolved. The ends were cut back, 1 base at V and 2 bases at J, with 6 bases in the middle. CDR1 and CDR2 (germline): DFQATT, SNEGSKA (reference sequence). The CDR3 consists of 13 residues. CDR3 in amino acids: CSARVRTYNEQFF. The CDR3 nucleotides read TGCAGTGCTAGAGTCAGAACCTACAATGAGCAGTTCTTC.

The genes are TRBV7-2 and TRBJ2-5, with TRBD2 matching 9 bases. With 1 base clipped from V and 7 bases from J, the junction kept 1 base outside the gene matches. The germline V gene has CDR1 SGHTA and CDR2 FQGNSA. The CDR3 has 13 residues. The CDR3 DNA sequence: TGTGCCAGCAGCTTAGGGGGACTAGCGACCCAGTACTTC. Translated: CASSLGGLATQYF.

This clonotype was counted a few times. The chain is built from TRBV27 and TRBJ2-5; tentative D call: TRBD2 (6 bases). This CDR3 is built from 14 residues. Per the germline V gene, CDR1 is MNHEY and CDR2 is SMNVEV (reference sequence). V dropped 5 bases and J dropped 7 bases, with 17 bases sitting between them. As DNA, the CDR3 is TGTGCCAGCAGTGAACTAGCCTACGGTGGGACCCAGTACTTC. Amino acid sequence: CASSELAYGGTQYF.

This clonotype was recorded at least ten times. The chain recombines TRBV7-8 with TRBJ2-3; D possibly matches TRBD1 or TRBD2 (5 bases each). Germline CDR1 is SGHVS and CDR2 is FQNEAQ. V lost 1 base and J lost 6, with 8 bases in between. This CDR3 is 13 amino acids long. DNA of the CDR3: TGTGCCAGCAGCTTAGACTGGGGGGATACGCAGTATTTT. Translating it yields CASSLDWGDTQYF.

There are a few counts of this clonotype. The chain couples TRBV3-1 to TRBJ1-1; no definite D call. V was pared by 3 bases and J by 0 bases, with 5 bases between. Per the germline V gene, CDR1 is LGHDT and CDR2 is YNNKEL (reference sequence). The CDR3 spans 13 residues. The CDR3 loop is CASSQGVNTEAFF. The DNA for the CDR3 is TGTGCCAGCAGCCAGGGCGTGAACACTGAAGCTTTCTTT.

This clonotype was observed a few times. The chain uses TRBV27 and TRBJ2-1; D call uncertain. The CDR3 has 15 residues. CDR1 and CDR2 (germline): MNHEY, SMNVEV (reference sequence). Trimming left V 3 bases short and J 0 bases short, with 9 bases between. The CDR3 DNA is TGTGCCAGCAGTTTCGGTCAGAGCTCCTACAATGAGCAGTTCTTC. Its translation: CASSFGQSSYNEQFF.

Many counts were recorded for this clonotype. V gene TRBV5-1 combines with J gene TRBJ2-7; D not resolved. This CDR3 contains 13 residues. Germline-derived CDR1 and CDR2 are SGHRS and YFSETQ. Trimming took 2 bases from V and 3 from J, leaving 9 bases between them. In DNA form, the CDR3 reads TGCGCCAGCAGCTTCAGGCAGAACTACGAGCAGTACTTC. This sequence encodes CASSFRQNYEQYF.

This clonotype came up a few times. This chain uses TRBV7-8 with TRBJ2-7; 8 nucleotides agree with TRBD2. From germline, CDR1 is SGHVS and CDR2 FQNEAQ. With 1 base clipped from V and 7 bases from J, the junction kept 3 bases outside the gene matches. The CDR3 is made up of 13 amino acids. The CDR3 loop is CASSLGLAREQYF. CDR3 sequence (DNA): TGTGCCAGCAGCTTAGGACTAGCGCGGGAGCAGTACTTC.